These T cell receptor beta chains were read from a single sample in a study of blood T cell repertoires in COVID-19. Using immunoSEQ multiplex PCR, the repertoire was profiled, and TCRdb retains in-frame clones only, with some absent. The table shows about 250,000 clones, with more than 80% occurring only once. The specimen was peripheral blood. The receptors shown here come from a human donor in a cohort sampled during active COVID-19. Each CDR3 is given without its conserved first and last residue.

TRBJ2-7 | TRBV7-9 | ASSRQGRRGYEQY
TRBJ2-3 | TRBV19 | ASNVGGVFGTDTQY
TRBJ2-7 | TRBV4-2 | ASSQAGTGLYEQY
TRBJ1-2 | TRBV27 | ASSPDTFGYYGYT
TRBJ2-5 | TRBV11-3 | ASAGQGGETQY
TRBJ2-3 | TRBV6-5 | ASSSTMRPSQPQY
TRBJ2-2 | TRBV2 | ASGGQGTVVRELF
TRBJ1-2 | TRBV5-5 | ASSWDRVFTGYT
TRBJ2-2 | TRBV5-1 | ASSPSTSANTGELF
TRBJ1-5 | TRBV11-2 | ASSLEMSNQPQH
TRBJ1-5 | TRBV7-2 | ASSSQGGRTQPQH
TRBJ2-1 | TRBV3-1/TRBV3-2 | ASSRRGQGGFYNEQF
TRBJ2-5 | TRBV9 | ASSVAGGVKNQETQY
TRBJ2-6 | TRBV27 | ASSLSSGANVLT
TRBJ1-1 | TRBV29-1 | SVSRGTEAF
TRBJ1-3 | TRBV10-3 | AISRDRAISGNTIY
TRBJ1-2 | TRBV27 | ASSRTARDGYT
TRBJ1-4 | TRBV18 | ASSPYLPSSDEKLF
TRBJ1-4 | TRBV9 | ASSAETGEKLF
TRBJ2-7 | TRBV28 | ASSLLSGIGEQY
TRBJ2-1 | TRBV29-1 | SGTKLGEDEQF
TRBJ2-1 | TRBV28 | ASSPPTGGHNEQF
TRBJ2-7 | TRBV5-4 | ASSRQETYEQY
TRBJ1-5 | TRBV5-1 | ASSSGGGNQPQH
TRBJ2-7 | TRBV6-5 | ASKPGLQYEQY
TRBJ1-6 | TRBV11-2 | ASSLSAQNNSPLH
TRBJ2-3 | TRBV3-1/TRBV3-2 | ASSQEGGGDTQY
TRBJ2-5 | TRBV11-2 | ASSAGTTEETQY
TRBJ2-5 | TRBV28 | ASSPPEQGAGETQY
TRBJ1-4 | TRBV3-1/TRBV3-2 | ASSQVPGGNEKLF
TRBJ2-5 | TRBV6-1 | ASSESGGRQETQY
TRBJ1-3 | TRBV18 | ASSPVSGISGNTIY
TRBJ2-5 | TRBV2 | ASSGTGGETQY
TRBJ2-1 | TRBV7-9 | ASSLGSGSGWYEQF
TRBJ2-5 | TRBV29-1 | SVDGSKGGETQY
TRBJ1-5 | TRBV19 | ASKKGQYSNQPQH
TRBJ2-7 | TRBV11-3 | ASSLGPTTGPNEQY
TRBJ2-4 | TRBV7-9 | ASSLGDRGHNIQY
TRBJ2-2 | TRBV3-1/TRBV3-2 | ASSQELATDLTGELF
TRBJ2-6 | TRBV7-2 | ASSFFYSGANVLT
TRBJ2-1 | TRBV3-1/TRBV3-2 | ASSQAQREGGEQF
TRBJ2-6 | TRBV7-9 | ASSLARSGANVLT
TRBJ1-6 | TRBV28 | ASSLSVSPLH
TRBJ1-3 | TRBV11-3 | ASSDGRDSGNTIY
TRBJ1-1 | TRBV24-1 | ATSERGFEAF
TRBJ2-1 | TRBV2 | ASSASGFHNEQF
TRBJ1-1 | TRBV11-3 | ASSKGDRGNTEAF
TRBJ2-7 | TRBV6-1 | ASSEGHGGRYVEQY
TRBJ1-3 | TRBV6-5 | ASSFTGQSGNTIY
TRBJ2-7 | TRBV18 | ASSDTNSYEQY
TRBJ2-7 | TRBV10-1 | ASSPERGLADSYEQY
TRBJ2-7 | TRBV18 | ASSPGQAGPYEQY
TRBJ1-2 | TRBV30 | ALSQGNYGYT
TRBJ1-6 | TRBV5-6 | ASSLGLGTANSPLH
TRBJ1-2 | TRBV19 | ASSIPTVYGYT
TRBJ2-2 | TRBV24-1 | ATSVSGGGRLRLAGELF
TRBJ2-5 | TRBV6-5 | ASTRGLGETQY
TRBJ2-3 | TRBV5-1 | ASSLGPQGGGTDTQY
TRBJ1-1 | TRBV11-2 | ASSSHGDTEAF